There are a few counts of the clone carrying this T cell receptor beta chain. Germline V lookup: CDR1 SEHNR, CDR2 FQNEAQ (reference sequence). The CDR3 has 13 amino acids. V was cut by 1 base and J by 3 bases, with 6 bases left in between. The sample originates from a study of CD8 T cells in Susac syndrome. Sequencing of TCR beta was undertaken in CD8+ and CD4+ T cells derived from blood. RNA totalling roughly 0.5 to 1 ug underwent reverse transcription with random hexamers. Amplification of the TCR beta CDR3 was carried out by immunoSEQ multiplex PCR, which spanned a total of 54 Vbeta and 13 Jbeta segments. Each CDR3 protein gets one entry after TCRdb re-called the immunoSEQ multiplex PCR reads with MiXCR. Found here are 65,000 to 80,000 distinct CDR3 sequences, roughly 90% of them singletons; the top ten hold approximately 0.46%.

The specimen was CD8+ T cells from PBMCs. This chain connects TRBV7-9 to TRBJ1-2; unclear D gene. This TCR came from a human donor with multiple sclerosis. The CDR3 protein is CASSLGLYYGYTF. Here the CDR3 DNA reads TGTGCCAGCAGCTTAGGACTCTACTATGGCTACACCTTC. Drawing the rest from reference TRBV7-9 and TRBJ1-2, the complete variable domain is DTGVSQNPRHKITKRGQNVTFRCDPISEHNRLYWYRQTLGQGPEFLTYFQNEAQLEKSRLLSDRFSAERPKGSFSTLEIQRTEQGDSAMYLCASSLGLYYGYTFGSGTRLTVV.